This TCR beta chain derives from a study of OX40 agonist ivuxolimab in advanced cancers. Findings and caveats of the study: At doses 0.1 to 3.0 mg/kg, CD4+ and CD8+ clones expanded.

This table comes from immunoSEQ multiplex PCR, and its TCRdb copy is limited to in-frame clones, with some not included. The table has around 75,000 clones, approximately 89% seen once. This CDR3 comprises 16 residues. Looked up from germline, CDR1 is LNHDA and CDR2 is SQIVND (reference sequence). The V segment lost 2 bases and the J segment 0 bases; nucleotides outside the gene matches: 3. On this clone: What it binds is not known.

Patients were ineligible given autoimmune disease history or systemic immunosuppression. Blood got drawn at baseline, again on cycle 4 day 1, and then on cycle 7 day 1. This TCR came from an adult with an advanced solid tumor such as melanoma, head and neck, liver or kidney cancer. This material consisted of CD4+ or CD8+ T cells sorted from blood, taken in a trial of the OX40 agonist ivuxolimab. The genes are TRBV19 and TRBJ2-2; TRBD1 matches 7 bases. The CDR3 DNA is TGTGCCAGTAGTATATGGGACAGCGCGAACACCGGGGAGCTGTTTTTT. Its translation: CASSIWDSANTGELFF.